A single sample gave rise to the 10 T cell receptor beta chains below, sequenced in a study of blood T cell repertoires in COVID-19. Libraries were prepared by immunoSEQ multiplex PCR; TCRdb keeps only in-frame clonotypes and omits some of them. The data contain 100,000 to 150,000 clones, almost 90% of them singletons. Sequenced: peripheral blood. These receptors all come from a woman aged 50 to 60 with active or convalescent COVID-19.

The chain uses TRBV9 and TRBJ2-2, with 7 nucleotides matching TRBD2. CDR3 length equals 17 residues. Germline V gene lookup returns CDR1 SGDLS and CDR2 YYNGEE. V lost 3 bases and J lost 4; bases outside the gene matches: 12. CDR3: CASSAFPGGPSTGELFF. The CDR3 coding sequence is TGTGCCAGCAGCGCTTTTCCGGGAGGACCTTCCACCGGGGAGCTGTTTTTT.

The chain carries TRBV6-5 and TRBJ2-1, with 10 bases fitting TRBD2. The V gene's germline CDR1 is MNHEY and CDR2 SVGAGI. The ends lost 10 bases at V and 2 bases at J; junction bases unmatched: 2. The CDR3 consists of 13 residues. CDR3 sequence reads: CATGLAAYNEQFF. As DNA, the CDR3 is TGTGCCACAGGACTAGCGGCCTACAATGAGCAGTTCTTC.

On this clone itself: At the DNA level, this CDR3 is encoded by other sequences in the same sample as well. V and J are TRBV4-3 and TRBJ2-2; TRBD1 might be the D (5 bases). Germline V gene sequence: CDR1 LGHNA, CDR2 YSLEER. The CDR3 is 15 amino acids. V gave up 1 base and J gave up 1 base, with 7 bases separating them. The DNA of the CDR3 is TGCGCCAGCAGCCAAGGAACAGGGAACACCGGGGAGCTGTTTTTT. Protein: CASSQGTGNTGELFF.

V usage is TRBV5-4 and J usage is TRBJ2-4; D possibly corresponds to TRBD1 (7 bases). The V end was cut by 3 bases, the J end by 6 bases, with 16 bases between. This CDR3 has 15 amino acids. Germline V gives CDR1 SGHNT, CDR2 YYREEE (reference sequence). As DNA, the CDR3 is TGTGCCAGCAGCTCCGACAGGGACGGGAGAAACATTCAGTACTTC. This gives the protein CASSSDRDGRNIQYF.

This chain connects TRBV6-5 to TRBJ2-7; TRBD1 might be the D (6 bases). With 1 base removed from V and 5 bases from J, the gap between germline ends came to 15 bases. Germline CDR1 and CDR2: MNHEY and SVGAGI. The CDR3 sequence is 15 residues long. The CDR3 loop is CASSYYRESPNEQYF. The CDR3 nucleotides are TGTGCCAGCAGTTACTACAGGGAATCCCCCAACGAGCAGTACTTC.

V gene TRBV4-3 combines with J gene TRBJ2-3; the match to TRBD2 covers 15 bases. This CDR3 is built from 17 residues. Losses at the gene ends were 0 bases for V and 7 bases for J; bases not matched to a gene: 5. Germline CDR1 reads LGHNA; CDR2 reads YSLEER. The CDR3 loop reads CASSQDWTSGRDHTQYF. Here the CDR3 DNA reads TGCGCCAGCAGCCAAGATTGGACTAGCGGGAGGGACCATACGCAGTATTTT.

The CDR3 nucleotides read TGTGCCAGCAGCGTAGTGGGTAGCGGGAGGGATGAGCAGTTCTTC. Translation: CASSVVGSGRDEQFF. This chain uses TRBV9 with TRBJ2-1; TRBD2 matches 11 bases. CDR3 length: 15 residues. Looked up from germline, CDR1 is SGDLS and CDR2 is YYNGEE. After removal of 0 bases from V and 8 bases from J, the junction contained 4 bases not matched to a gene.

This clone was recorded a few times. The CDR3 DNA reads as TGTGCCAGCAGCTTACGCCAGGGGGTTAGCAATCAGCCCCAGCATTTT. Amino acid sequence: CASSLRQGVSNQPQHF. V usage is TRBV7-6 and J usage is TRBJ1-5, with 7 nucleotides matching TRBD1. V shed 2 bases and J 0 bases; nucleotides not matched to a gene: 4. This CDR3 has 16 amino acids. Per germline, CDR1 SGHVS and CDR2 FNYEAQ.

The gene calls are TRBV5-5 and TRBJ2-3, with 8 bases that match TRBD2. After removal of 4 bases from V and 1 base from J, the junction contained 11 bases not matched to a gene. Germline CDR1 reads SGHKS; CDR2 reads YYEKEE (reference sequence). The CDR3 extends over 17 amino acids. CDR3 protein: CASSDLLAGGRTDTQYF. CDR3 DNA sequence: TGTGCCAGCAGCGACCTTCTGGCGGGAGGACGCACAGATACGCAGTATTTT.

The chain couples TRBV5-6 to TRBJ1-1; tentatively, D is TRBD1 (5 bases). The CDR3 has 15 amino acids. CDR1 SGHDT and CDR2 YYEEEE come from the germline V gene. V shed 0 bases and J shed 0 bases, with 9 bases lying between them. As DNA, the CDR3 is TGTGCCAGCAGCTTGGTTCCGGGGGTGAACACTGAAGCTTTCTTT. This translates into CASSLVPGVNTEAFF.